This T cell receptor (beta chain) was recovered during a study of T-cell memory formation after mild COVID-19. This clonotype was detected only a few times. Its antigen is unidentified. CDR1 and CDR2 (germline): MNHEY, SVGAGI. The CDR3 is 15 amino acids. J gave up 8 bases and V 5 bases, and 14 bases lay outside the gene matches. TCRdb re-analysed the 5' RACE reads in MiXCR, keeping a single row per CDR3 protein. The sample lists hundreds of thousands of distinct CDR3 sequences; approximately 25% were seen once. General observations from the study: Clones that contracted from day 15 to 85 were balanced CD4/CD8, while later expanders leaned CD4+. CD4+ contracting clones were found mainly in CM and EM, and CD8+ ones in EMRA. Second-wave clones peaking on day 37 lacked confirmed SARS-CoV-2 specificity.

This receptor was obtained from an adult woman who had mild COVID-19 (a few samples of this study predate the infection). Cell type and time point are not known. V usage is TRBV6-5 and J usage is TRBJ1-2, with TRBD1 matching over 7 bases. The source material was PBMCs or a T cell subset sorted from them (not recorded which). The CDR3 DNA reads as TGTGCCAGCAGTGATGGGTCGACAGGGAGTAGCGGCTACACCTTC. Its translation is CASSDGSTGSSGYTF.